Listed below are T cell receptor beta chains from one sample, sequenced in a study of blood T cell repertoires in COVID-19. Sequencing was performed with immunoSEQ multiplex PCR; in TCRdb, only in-frame clones are kept and a portion is missing. The profile shows under 300,000 clones, approximately 85% of them singletons. The sequenced sample was peripheral blood. These receptors were collected from a human donor in a cohort sampled during active COVID-19. Each CDR3 is given without its conserved first and last residue. The order of the fields is V gene, D gene, CDR3 length, J gene, CDR3 protein. The D gene is left open where the match is weak.

V gene: TRBV6-1
D gene: -
CDR3 length: 10
J gene: TRBJ2-1
CDR3 protein: ASSENGGFPF

V gene: TRBV3-1/TRBV3-2
D gene: TRBD2
CDR3 length: 13
J gene: TRBJ2-1
CDR3 protein: ASSQPLAGVNEQF

V gene: TRBV6-6
D gene: -
CDR3 length: 11
J gene: TRBJ2-7
CDR3 protein: ASKNTLLSEQY

V gene: TRBV3-1/TRBV3-2
D gene: TRBD2
CDR3 length: 11
J gene: TRBJ2-5
CDR3 protein: ASSHGGRETQY

V gene: TRBV5-1
D gene: TRBD1
CDR3 length: 12
J gene: TRBJ2-7
CDR3 protein: ASSLSGTGYEQY

V gene: TRBV29-1
D gene: -
CDR3 length: 9
J gene: TRBJ1-2
CDR3 protein: SVMENYGYT

V gene: TRBV29-1
D gene: TRBD1
CDR3 length: 11
J gene: TRBJ2-1
CDR3 protein: SVGDRGYNEQF

V gene: TRBV28
D gene: TRBD1
CDR3 length: 11
J gene: TRBJ2-2
CDR3 protein: AGQTGGTGELF

V gene: TRBV5-1
D gene: TRBD1
CDR3 length: 14
J gene: TRBJ2-3
CDR3 protein: ASTLPGQGSSDTQY

V gene: TRBV24-1
D gene: TRBD2
CDR3 length: 17
J gene: TRBJ2-3
CDR3 protein: ATSDLRAGGSLGTDTQY

V gene: TRBV21-1
D gene: -
CDR3 length: 16
J gene: TRBJ2-7
CDR3 protein: ASSKNFRRSYYLREQY

V gene: TRBV4-1
D gene: -
CDR3 length: 14
J gene: TRBJ1-5
CDR3 protein: ASSQEGRFFNQPQH

V gene: TRBV28
D gene: -
CDR3 length: 12
J gene: TRBJ1-2
CDR3 protein: ASSLPQGYYGYT

V gene: TRBV25-1
D gene: -
CDR3 length: 12
J gene: TRBJ2-2
CDR3 protein: ASSGRGATGELF

V gene: TRBV28
D gene: TRBD1
CDR3 length: 11
J gene: TRBJ1-4
CDR3 protein: ASSFAGGLELF

V gene: TRBV19
D gene: -
CDR3 length: 11
J gene: TRBJ2-7
CDR3 protein: ASSIGGLGEQY

V gene: TRBV28
D gene: -
CDR3 length: 14
J gene: TRBJ2-7
CDR3 protein: ASSRPGGAHPYEQY

V gene: TRBV5-1
D gene: TRBD1
CDR3 length: 13
J gene: TRBJ2-5
CDR3 protein: ASSLVKGAQETQY

V gene: TRBV4-3
D gene: -
CDR3 length: 14
J gene: TRBJ2-3
CDR3 protein: ASSSRGKASTDTQY

V gene: TRBV19
D gene: -
CDR3 length: 12
J gene: TRBJ1-2
CDR3 protein: ASRRTAGEYGYT

V gene: TRBV18
D gene: TRBD1
CDR3 length: 13
J gene: TRBJ2-7
CDR3 protein: ASSQPDRGKYEQY

V gene: TRBV28
D gene: -
CDR3 length: 15
J gene: TRBJ2-7
CDR3 protein: ASSALRGGKGTYEQY

V gene: TRBV28
D gene: -
CDR3 length: 14
J gene: TRBJ1-4
CDR3 protein: ASSLWSEDTNEKLF

V gene: TRBV30
D gene: TRBD1
CDR3 length: 11
J gene: TRBJ1-1
CDR3 protein: AWSVVGQGEAF

V gene: TRBV7-2
D gene: -
CDR3 length: 13
J gene: TRBJ2-4
CDR3 protein: ASSFGTRDKNIQY

V gene: TRBV9
D gene: TRBD2
CDR3 length: 15
J gene: TRBJ2-1
CDR3 protein: ASSVGPMVAGYNEQF

V gene: TRBV28
D gene: TRBD1
CDR3 length: 14
J gene: TRBJ2-3
CDR3 protein: ASSSSGTGFRDTQY

V gene: TRBV7-2
D gene: -
CDR3 length: 9
J gene: TRBJ2-7
CDR3 protein: ASSRDSPQY

V gene: TRBV10-2
D gene: -
CDR3 length: 14
J gene: TRBJ2-2
CDR3 protein: ASSLGHRADTGELF

V gene: TRBV2
D gene: -
CDR3 length: 11
J gene: TRBJ2-7
CDR3 protein: ASRHTLETEQY

V gene: TRBV2
D gene: -
CDR3 length: 12
J gene: TRBJ2-3
CDR3 protein: ASSDLGGADTQY

V gene: TRBV19
D gene: -
CDR3 length: 13
J gene: TRBJ2-1
CDR3 protein: ASSIVSRGVDEQF

V gene: TRBV10-3
D gene: TRBD2
CDR3 length: 13
J gene: TRBJ2-1
CDR3 protein: AISALAGVSNEQF

V gene: TRBV4-1
D gene: TRBD2
CDR3 length: 14
J gene: TRBJ2-1
CDR3 protein: ASSHWTSEGYNEQF

V gene: TRBV18
D gene: -
CDR3 length: 11
J gene: TRBJ1-4
CDR3 protein: ASSGQLDEKLF

V gene: TRBV6-2/TRBV6-3
D gene: -
CDR3 length: 10
J gene: TRBJ1-5
CDR3 protein: ASSYPDQPQH

V gene: TRBV19
D gene: TRBD1
CDR3 length: 13
J gene: TRBJ2-7
CDR3 protein: ASSTPGTGDYEQY

V gene: TRBV7-2
D gene: -
CDR3 length: 12
J gene: TRBJ2-5
CDR3 protein: ASSWRGAMETQY

V gene: TRBV10-3
D gene: TRBD2
CDR3 length: 14
J gene: TRBJ2-5
CDR3 protein: AISEGLAGGLETQY

V gene: TRBV28
D gene: TRBD1
CDR3 length: 16
J gene: TRBJ1-4
CDR3 protein: ASSQVDRGHATNEKLF

V gene: TRBV6-5
D gene: TRBD1
CDR3 length: 13
J gene: TRBJ2-7
CDR3 protein: ASSYQGQRTYEQY

V gene: TRBV28
D gene: -
CDR3 length: 12
J gene: TRBJ1-5
CDR3 protein: ASSLMGGSQPQH

V gene: TRBV11-2
D gene: -
CDR3 length: 11
J gene: TRBJ2-1
CDR3 protein: ASSHMAPNEQF

V gene: TRBV27
D gene: -
CDR3 length: 13
J gene: TRBJ2-6
CDR3 protein: ASSLGGSGANVLT

V gene: TRBV24-1
D gene: TRBD2
CDR3 length: 12
J gene: TRBJ2-3
CDR3 protein: ATSAAGDRDTQY

V gene: TRBV2
D gene: -
CDR3 length: 9
J gene: TRBJ1-2
CDR3 protein: ASKPDYGYT

V gene: TRBV5-1
D gene: -
CDR3 length: 11
J gene: TRBJ2-7
CDR3 protein: ASSLDRDFEQY

V gene: TRBV6-5
D gene: -
CDR3 length: 10
J gene: TRBJ2-7
CDR3 protein: ASSSSYYEQY

V gene: TRBV6-5
D gene: TRBD1
CDR3 length: 13
J gene: TRBJ2-2
CDR3 protein: ASSYGTGLSGELF

V gene: TRBV5-5
D gene: -
CDR3 length: 13
J gene: TRBJ2-7
CDR3 protein: ASSSNQARSSEQY

V gene: TRBV5-6
D gene: TRBD1
CDR3 length: 15
J gene: TRBJ2-2
CDR3 protein: ASSLDRDRLTTGELF

V gene: TRBV5-1
D gene: -
CDR3 length: 11
J gene: TRBJ2-1
CDR3 protein: ASSRLTGNEQF

V gene: TRBV6-1
D gene: TRBD1
CDR3 length: 14
J gene: TRBJ1-1
CDR3 protein: ASSVLTGGVNTEAF

V gene: TRBV28
D gene: -
CDR3 length: 15
J gene: TRBJ1-5
CDR3 protein: ASSFLAGSISNQPQH

V gene: TRBV24-1
D gene: -
CDR3 length: 13
J gene: TRBJ1-4
CDR3 protein: ATSEGGGPGEKLF

V gene: TRBV7-9
D gene: -
CDR3 length: 14
J gene: TRBJ1-1
CDR3 protein: ASSLNRNSRGGQAF

V gene: TRBV6-6
D gene: -
CDR3 length: 12
J gene: TRBJ1-1
CDR3 protein: ATYPPLVDTEAF

V gene: TRBV30
D gene: -
CDR3 length: 13
J gene: TRBJ1-5
CDR3 protein: AWSPPVVVSQPQH

V gene: TRBV19
D gene: TRBD2
CDR3 length: 10
J gene: TRBJ2-2
CDR3 protein: AREGVTGELF

V gene: TRBV2
D gene: -
CDR3 length: 11
J gene: TRBJ1-2
CDR3 protein: ASRSQGNYGYT